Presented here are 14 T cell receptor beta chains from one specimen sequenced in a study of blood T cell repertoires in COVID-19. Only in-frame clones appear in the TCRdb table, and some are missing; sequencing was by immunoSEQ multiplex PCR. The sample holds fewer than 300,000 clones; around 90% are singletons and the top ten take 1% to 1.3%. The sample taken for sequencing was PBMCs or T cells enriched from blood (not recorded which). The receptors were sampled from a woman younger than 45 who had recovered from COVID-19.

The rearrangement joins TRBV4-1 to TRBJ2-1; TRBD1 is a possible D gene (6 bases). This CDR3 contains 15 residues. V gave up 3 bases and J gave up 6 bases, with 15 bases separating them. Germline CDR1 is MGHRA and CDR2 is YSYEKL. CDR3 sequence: CASSHFRGSGNEQFF. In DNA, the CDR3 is TGCGCCAGCAGCCACTTCAGGGGTTCCGGCAATGAGCAGTTCTTC.

This chain's CDR3 is CASSHPRGSGANVLTF. CDR3 DNA sequence: TGCGCCAGCAGTCATCCGCGGGGCTCTGGGGCCAACGTCCTGACTTTC. The chain uses TRBV23-1 and TRBJ2-6; D perhaps matches TRBD2 (6 bases). TRBV23-1 is filed as an ORF, its function uncertain. The V end lost 3 bases, the J end lost 0 bases, and 9 bases lay between the germline ends. CDR3 length: 16 amino acids.

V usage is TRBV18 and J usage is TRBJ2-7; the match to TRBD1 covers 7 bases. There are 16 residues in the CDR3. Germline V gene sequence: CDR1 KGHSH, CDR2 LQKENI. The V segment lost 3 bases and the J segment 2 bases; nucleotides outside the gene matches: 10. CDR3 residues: CASSPRTGAGAYEQYF. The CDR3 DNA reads TGTGCCAGCTCACCCAGAACAGGGGCAGGCGCCTACGAGCAGTACTTC.

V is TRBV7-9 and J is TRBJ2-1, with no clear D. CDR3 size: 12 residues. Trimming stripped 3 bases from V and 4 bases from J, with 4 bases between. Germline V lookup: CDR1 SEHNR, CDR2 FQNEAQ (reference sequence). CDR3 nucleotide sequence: TGTGCCAGCAGCTTTTCTTACAATGAGCAGTTCTTC. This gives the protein CASSFSYNEQFF.

The CDR3 coding sequence is TGTGCCAGCAGCGTCTCCGGGACAGGGTTAAGCTATGAGCAGTTCTTC. Protein: CASSVSGTGLSYEQFF. The chain links TRBV7-3 to TRBJ2-1; TRBD1 matches at 9 bases. Trimming took 5 bases from V and 8 from J; bases not matched to a gene: 13. CDR3 length: 16 amino acids. CDR1 is SGHTA and CDR2 is FQGTGA in the germline V gene.

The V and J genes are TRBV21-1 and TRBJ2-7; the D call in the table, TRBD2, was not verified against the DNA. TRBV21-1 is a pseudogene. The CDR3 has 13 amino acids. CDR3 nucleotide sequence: TGTGCCAGCGCGTGTGGTAGCAGATACGAGCAGTACTTC. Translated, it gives CASACGSRYEQYF.

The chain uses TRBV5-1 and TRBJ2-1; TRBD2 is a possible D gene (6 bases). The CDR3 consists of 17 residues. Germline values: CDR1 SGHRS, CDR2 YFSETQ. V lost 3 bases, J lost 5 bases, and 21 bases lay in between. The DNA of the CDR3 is TGCGCCAGCAGCTACGGACGACTAGATCTATTCAACAATGAGCAGTTCTTC. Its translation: CASSYGRLDLFNNEQFF.

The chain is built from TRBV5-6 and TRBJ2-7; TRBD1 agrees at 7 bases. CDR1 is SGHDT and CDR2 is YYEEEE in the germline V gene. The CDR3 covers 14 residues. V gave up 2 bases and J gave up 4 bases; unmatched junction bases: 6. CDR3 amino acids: CASSLGTESYEQYF. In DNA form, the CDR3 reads TGTGCCAGCAGCTTAGGGACAGAGAGTTACGAGCAGTACTTC.

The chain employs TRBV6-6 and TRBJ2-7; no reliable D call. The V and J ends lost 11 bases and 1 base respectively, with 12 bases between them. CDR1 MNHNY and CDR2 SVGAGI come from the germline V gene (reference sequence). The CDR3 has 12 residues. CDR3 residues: CAAKGDSYEQYF. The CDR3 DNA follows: TGTGCCGCTAAAGGAGATTCCTACGAGCAGTACTTC.

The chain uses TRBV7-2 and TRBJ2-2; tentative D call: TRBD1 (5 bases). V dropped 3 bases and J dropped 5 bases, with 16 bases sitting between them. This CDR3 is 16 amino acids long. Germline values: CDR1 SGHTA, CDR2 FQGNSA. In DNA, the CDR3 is TGTGCCAGCAGCTTCTTTCGACAGACGGATACCGGGGAGCTGTTTTTT. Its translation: CASSFFRQTDTGELFF.

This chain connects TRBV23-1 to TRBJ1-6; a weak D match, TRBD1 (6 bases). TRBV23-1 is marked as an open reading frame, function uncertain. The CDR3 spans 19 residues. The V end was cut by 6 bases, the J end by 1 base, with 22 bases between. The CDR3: CASSKPRTENGSYNSPLHF. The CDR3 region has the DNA TGCGCCAGCAGCAAGCCCAGGACAGAGAATGGTTCCTATAATTCACCCCTCCACTTT.

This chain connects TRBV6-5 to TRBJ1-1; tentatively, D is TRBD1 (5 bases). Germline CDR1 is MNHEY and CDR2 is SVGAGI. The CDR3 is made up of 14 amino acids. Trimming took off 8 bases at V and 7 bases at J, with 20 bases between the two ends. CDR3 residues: CASAQAGGMVEAFF. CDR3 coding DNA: TGTGCCAGCGCGCAGGCGGGGGGAATGGTTGAAGCTTTCTTT.

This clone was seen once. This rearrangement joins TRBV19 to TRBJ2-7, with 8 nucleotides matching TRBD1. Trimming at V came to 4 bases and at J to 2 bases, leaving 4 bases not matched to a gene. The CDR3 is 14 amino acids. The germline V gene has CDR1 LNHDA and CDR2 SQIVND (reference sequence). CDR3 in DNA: TGTGCCAGTAGTACAGGGGGCACCGCCTACGAGCAGTACTTC. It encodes CASSTGGTAYEQYF.

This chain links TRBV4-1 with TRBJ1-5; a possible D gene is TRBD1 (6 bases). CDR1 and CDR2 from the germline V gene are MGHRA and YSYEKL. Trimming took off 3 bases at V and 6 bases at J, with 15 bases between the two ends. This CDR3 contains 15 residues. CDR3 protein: CASSHLSGEGQPQHF. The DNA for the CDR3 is TGCGCCAGCAGCCATCTTTCAGGGGAAGGTCAGCCCCAGCATTTT.